The 12 T cell receptor beta chains given below trace back to one sample, sequenced in a study of cytomegalovirus exposure and HLA in healthy donors. It was with 60 Vbeta and 13 Jbeta primers that the PCR ran. The table came from immunoSEQ multiplex PCR; TCRdb's copy has only in-frame clones and leaves some out. The listing contains 60,000 to 100,000 clones. The sequencing sample was made of PBMCs. The receptor set was obtained from a man aged 30 to 45 in good health and CMV-seronegative.

The chain joins TRBV10-1 to TRBJ1-6, with TRBD1 as a possible D gene (6 bases). Germline CDR1 WNHNN, CDR2 SYGVQD (reference sequence). The CDR3 extends over 17 amino acids. Trimming stripped 1 base from V and 3 bases from J, with 13 bases between. The CDR3 here is CASSEWGRPFYNSPLHF. The CDR3 nucleotides are TGCGCCAGCAGTGAGTGGGGGCGGCCCTTCTATAATTCACCCCTCCACTTT.

V gene TRBV5-4 combines with J gene TRBJ1-2, with D unclear. Trimming pared 0 bases from V and 2 bases from J, leaving 17 bases between. The CDR3 sequence is 17 residues long. Germline V gene data show CDR1 as SGHNT and CDR2 as YYREEE (reference sequence). The CDR3 region has the DNA TGTGCCAGCAGCTTGGACAGTCTCACCCTCCTGAACTATGGCTACACCTTC. This translates into CASSLDSLTLLNYGYTF.

The rearrangement joins TRBV9 to TRBJ2-7; 14 bases match TRBD2. The V and J ends lost 3 bases and 3 bases, in that order; junction bases with no gene match: 5. The CDR3 runs 16 residues. Germline-derived CDR1 and CDR2 are SGDLS and YYNGEE. CDR3 region: CASSEGLAGENYEQYF. The CDR3 nucleotides are TGTGCCAGCAGCGAGGGACTAGCGGGAGAGAACTACGAGCAGTACTTC. Full variable domain (missing parts from reference TRBV9 and TRBJ2-7): DSGVTQTPKHLITATGQRVTLRCSPRSGDLSVYWYQQSLDQGLQFLIQYYNGEERAKGNILERFSAQQFPDLHSELNLSSLELGDSALYFCASSEGLAGENYEQYFGPGTRLTVT.

The J gene is TRBJ1-5, the V gene TRBV6-6; no clear D. CDR3 length: 14 residues. The ends were cut back, 2 bases at V and 5 bases at J, with 10 bases in the middle. Germline lookup yields CDR1 MNHNY and CDR2 SVGAGI (reference sequence). The CDR3 region is CASSYATQDQPQHF. In DNA form, the CDR3 reads TGTGCCAGCAGTTACGCCACTCAAGATCAGCCCCAGCATTTT.

The chain carries TRBV2 and TRBJ1-2; D is unresolved. Trimming left V 3 bases short and J 2 bases short, with 10 bases between. The CDR3 has 14 amino acids. Germline loops: CDR1 SNHLY, CDR2 FYNNEI. The CDR3 sequence: CASSDVAPNYGYTF. The CDR3 coding sequence is TGTGCCAGCAGTGATGTGGCACCAAACTATGGCTACACCTTC.

The CDR3 protein is CASSHSGNTIYF. DNA for the CDR3: TGTGCCAGCAGCCACTCTGGAAACACCATATATTTT. The chain is built from TRBV11-1 and TRBJ1-3; no clear D. The CDR3 loop spans 12 amino acids. Trimming took 5 bases from V and 0 from J, leaving 2 bases between them. CDR1 is SGHAT and CDR2 is FQDESV in the germline V gene (reference sequence).

V is TRBV4-1 and J is TRBJ2-3, with 13 nucleotides matching TRBD2. V was clipped by 4 bases and J by 1 base; unmatched bases: 2. The CDR3 is 16 amino acids. Germline assignment: CDR1 MGHRA and CDR2 YSYEKL. CDR3 nucleotides: TGCGCCAGCAGCCCTGGACTAGCGGGGGGCACAGATACGCAGTATTTT. It is translated as CASSPGLAGGTDTQYF.

The rearrangement joins TRBV5-1 to TRBJ1-3; unclear D gene. Germline V gene sequence: CDR1 SGHRS, CDR2 YFSETQ. V was pared by 2 bases and J by 0 bases, with 18 bases between. The CDR3 runs to 18 residues. The CDR3 DNA reads as TGCGCCAGCAGCTTCAGAACTTCCACAGCTCGCTCTGGAAACACCATATATTTT. Its translation is CASSFRTSTARSGNTIYF. The full variable domain, with the rest looked up from reference TRBV5-1 and TRBJ1-3, is KAGVTQTPRYLIKTRGQQVTLSCSPISGHRSVSWYQQTPGQGLQFLFEYFSETQRNKGNFPGRFSGRQFSNSRSEMNVSTLELGDSALYLCASSFRTSTARSGNTIYFGEGSWLTVV.

V and J are TRBV6-5 and TRBJ1-5; 8 bases agree with TRBD1. The CDR3 length is 15 residues. V trimming: 6 bases; J trimming: 11 bases; junction bases outside the gene matches: 15. CDR1 and CDR2 from the germline V gene are MNHEY and SVGAGI. CDR3 in DNA: TGTGCCAGCAGCCTGAGGGGCACAGGGGGACTGGCCCAGCATTTT. This encodes CASSLRGTGGLAQHF.

The J gene is TRBJ2-7, the V gene TRBV2, with 7 bases identical to TRBD2. This CDR3 has 12 residues. V was clipped by 4 bases and J by 6 bases; unmatched bases: 3. CDR1 and CDR2 from the germline V gene are SNHLY and FYNNEI. CDR3 sequence reads: CASSGDYSEQYF. The CDR3 bases are TGTGCCAGCAGTGGGGACTACTCCGAGCAGTACTTC.

The chain employs TRBV5-1 and TRBJ1-1, with TRBD1 matching 7 bases. The CDR3 contains 14 residues. Germline V gene sequence: CDR1 SGHRS, CDR2 YFSETQ. The V gene end was trimmed by 0 bases and the J gene end by 3 bases; junction bases not matched to a gene: 2. The CDR3 DNA sequence: TGCGCCAGCAGCTTGGATACAGGGGACACTGAAGCTTTCTTT. Residues: CASSLDTGDTEAFF.

The rearrangement links TRBV18 to TRBJ2-7, with D maybe TRBD1 (5 bases). V dropped 1 base and J dropped 3 bases, with 10 bases sitting between them. The germline V gene has CDR1 KGHSH and CDR2 LQKENI. There are 14 residues in the CDR3. The CDR3: CASSPQGADYEQYF. CDR3 DNA sequence: TGTGCCAGCTCACCACAAGGGGCGGACTACGAGCAGTACTTC.